These 17 T cell receptor beta chains were sequenced from one sample in a study of regulatory T cells in long-lasting Graves disease. Time point indicated: persistent/refractory GD, antithyroid drugs over 5 years with positive TRAb. Isolated PBMC RNA provided the starting material for the TCR library. Combining iRepertoire HTBI primers with Arm-PCR of CDR3 regions, the authors built TCR beta libraries. One entry per CDR3 protein results from TCRdb running MiXCR on the multiplex PCR reads. This sample has over 450,000 distinct CDR3 sequences, with around a fifth found just once. The sample was peripheral blood mononuclear cells (PBMCs), taken when the disease was refractory, from a patient treated with antithyroid drugs. The receptors derive from a female donor with Graves disease.

This clonotype appeared many times. The V gene is TRBV12-3 or TRBV12-4, the J gene TRBJ2-7; D remains unclear. CDR3 length: 15 amino acids. Trimming removed 2 bases from V and 0 bases from J, with 11 bases in between. In DNA form, the CDR3 reads TGTGCCAGCAGTTTAAATCAGGCCTACTCCTACGAGCAGTACTTC. Its translation: CASSLNQAYSYEQYF.

The chain employs TRBV4-3 and TRBJ2-5; D may be TRBD1 (6 bases). V lost 4 bases and J 5 bases, leaving 17 bases between the germline ends. The CDR3 runs to 15 residues. Germline CDR1 LGHNA, CDR2 YSLEER. The CDR3 spells CASSPVRGGGETQYF. CDR3 nucleotides: TGCGCCAGCAGCCCCGTCAGGGGTGGTGGGGAGACCCAGTACTTC.

This clonotype was detected many times. The gene calls are TRBV27 and TRBJ1-6; a weak D match, TRBD1 (6 bases). This CDR3 contains 16 residues. V was pared by 3 bases and J by 7 bases, with 16 bases between. Germline assignment: CDR1 MNHEY and CDR2 SMNVEV (reference sequence). CDR3 nucleotides: TGTGCCAGCAGTTTGTCTCAGGGGCTGGGGAATTCACCCCTCCACTTT. Residues: CASSLSQGLGNSPLHF.

This clonotype was picked up many times. The chain recombines TRBV10-3 with TRBJ1-5; tentatively, D is TRBD1 (5 bases). CDR1 and CDR2 (germline): ENHRY, SYGVKD. This CDR3 spans 13 amino acids. V was trimmed by 8 bases and J by 4 bases, leaving 12 bases between them. Written as DNA, the CDR3 is TGTGCCATCCAGGGAGGGGTTAATCAGCCCCAGCATTTT. It translates to CAIQGGVNQPQHF.

The chain is built from TRBV20-1 and TRBJ1-6; no definite D call. Germline-derived CDR1 and CDR2 are DFQATT and SNEGSKA (reference sequence). The CDR3 spans 12 residues. V shed 3 bases and J shed 7 bases, with 7 bases lying between them. This CDR3 reads CSASGRNSPLHF. CDR3 nucleotides: TGCAGTGCTAGTGGCCGGAATTCACCCCTCCACTTT.

This rearrangement joins TRBV11-2 to TRBJ2-1; 14 positions match TRBD2. Looked up from germline, CDR1 is SGHAT and CDR2 is FQNNGV. There are 17 residues in the CDR3. The trim removed 5 bases at V and 4 bases at J, leaving 7 bases unmatched. As DNA, the CDR3 is TGTGCCAGCAGCGGGATAGGGACTAGCGGGAGTTACAATGAGCAGTTCTTC. This sequence encodes CASSGIGTSGSYNEQFF.

This clonotype has at least ten counts. The J gene is TRBJ2-7, the V gene TRBV7-2; weak D call: TRBD1 (7 bases). Germline loops: CDR1 SGHTA, CDR2 FQGNSA. This CDR3 region has 15 residues. The V end was cut by 5 bases, the J end by 2 bases, with 16 bases between. The CDR3 spells CASSRGTDLPYEQYF. The CDR3 nucleotides are TGTGCCAGCAGCCGGGGGACAGACCTTCCCTACGAGCAGTACTTC.

The rearrangement joins TRBV7-2 to TRBJ2-7, with 9 bases fitting TRBD1. The trim removed 6 bases at V and 4 bases at J, leaving 10 bases unmatched. Germline-derived CDR1 and CDR2 are SGHTA and FQGNSA. The CDR3 covers 15 residues. CDR3 region: CASSFPGQGWYEQYF. The CDR3, as DNA: TGTGCCAGCAGTTTCCCGGGACAGGGTTGGTACGAGCAGTACTTC.

This clonotype was seen a few times. The genes are TRBV24-1 and TRBJ2-7; TRBD1 is a possible D gene (5 bases). Trimming stripped 3 bases from V and 6 bases from J, with 11 bases between. CDR1 is KGHDR, CDR2 SFDVKD, per germline. CDR3 size: 13 residues. Written as DNA, the CDR3 is TGTGCCACCAGTGATCTAGACAGCAGCGAGCAGTACTTC. Translated: CATSDLDSSEQYF.

The CDR3 spells CASSYRGYNSPLHF. As DNA, the CDR3 is TGTGCCAGCAGTTACAGGGGTTATAATTCACCCCTCCACTTT. The chain couples TRBV6-5 to TRBJ1-6; TRBD1 might be the D (5 bases). Trimming took off 2 bases at V and 4 bases at J, with 6 bases between the two ends. The germline CDR1 and CDR2 sequences are MNHEY and SVGAGI. There are 14 residues in the CDR3.

This clonotype was seen repeatedly, ten times or more. CDR3 nucleotides: TGTGCCAGCAGTTTCCAAGGGGCGCGGTATGGCTACACCTTC. This sequence encodes CASSFQGARYGYTF. This chain links TRBV28 with TRBJ1-2, with D perhaps TRBD1 (5 bases). The V gene lost 3 bases and the J gene lost 5 bases, with 13 bases spanning the gap. This CDR3 spans 14 amino acids. Germline values: CDR1 MDHEN, CDR2 SYDVKM.

A remark on this clonotype: A much larger clone differs from this one at a single base, so this may be a read error. Given the absence of the conserved phenylalanine or tryptophan at the CDR3 end, a read error is likely. This chain uses TRBV7-2 with TRBJ1-5, with D maybe TRBD1 (6 bases). Germline CDR1 and CDR2: SGHTA and FQGNSA. Trimming removed 5 bases from V and 4 bases from J, with 15 bases in between. CDR3 length equals 15 residues. CDR3 nucleotides: TGTGCCAGCAGCCACGACGCCACAGGGAATCAGCCCCAGCATCTT. Translated, it gives CASSHDATGNQPQHL.

The rearrangement uses TRBV18 and TRBJ2-5; D might be TRBD2 (5 bases). Looked up from germline, CDR1 is KGHSH and CDR2 is LQKENI. This CDR3 is 15 amino acids long. V lost 3 bases and J 4 bases, leaving 15 bases between the germline ends. As DNA, the CDR3 is TGTGCCAGCTCACCCTCAGTTGGAGGTGGAGAGACCCAGTACTTC. Translation gives CASSPSVGGGETQYF.

The chain links TRBV28 to TRBJ2-7; TRBD1 aligns across 7 bases. Per germline, CDR1 MDHEN and CDR2 SYDVKM. This CDR3 is built from 17 residues. J gave up 2 bases and V 3 bases, and 13 bases lay outside the gene matches. CDR3: CASSLYSFRDRAYEQYF. CDR3 sequence (DNA): TGTGCCAGCAGTTTGTATAGTTTTCGAGACAGGGCCTACGAGCAGTACTTC.

The chain is built from TRBV12-3 or TRBV12-4 and TRBJ2-4, with 13 bases matching TRBD2. This CDR3 has 17 residues. V trimming: 3 bases; J trimming: 9 bases; junction bases outside the gene matches: 11. The CDR3 reads CASSFSLGLAGVIIQYF. The CDR3 DNA sequence: TGTGCCAGCAGTTTCTCCCTCGGACTAGCGGGGGTTATCATTCAGTACTTC.

V gene TRBV2 combines with J gene TRBJ2-2, with D possibly being TRBD2 (5 bases). V lost 8 bases, J lost 4 bases, and 11 bases lay in between. The germline gives CDR1 SNHLY, CDR2 FYNNEI. The CDR3 runs 13 residues. The CDR3 protein is CASREGGTGELFF. CDR3 DNA sequence: TGTGCCAGCCGCGAGGGCGGCACCGGGGAGCTGTTTTTT.

A few counts support this clonotype. The gene calls are TRBV5-8 and TRBJ1-1, with D possibly matching TRBD1 (5 bases). CDR1 is SGHTS, CDR2 YDEGEE, per germline. Deletions cut 4 bases from V and 2 bases from J, with 12 bases between. The CDR3 spans 14 residues. CDR3 DNA: TGTGCCAGCAGCGAGGGACTGGGAAACACTGAAGCTTTCTTT. Amino acids: CASSEGLGNTEAFF.